Below are 15 T cell receptor beta chains sequenced from a single sample in a study of shared clonotypes between healthy human individuals. Repertoires were generated with immunoSEQ multiplex PCR, while TCRdb's copy carries only in-frame clones and drops some. This table holds a few million clones, approximately 95% found once. The sequencing input was naive CD4+ T cells from PBMCs. Subset given: CD45RA+ positively selected. These receptors all stem from a man aged 18-30 years in good health. Some clones in this sample may be carry-over from other donors' samples.

V gene TRBV2 combines with J gene TRBJ2-2, with 7 bases fitting TRBD1. Germline V gene sequence: CDR1 SNHLY, CDR2 FYNNEI. This CDR3 has 15 amino acids. V dropped 6 bases and J dropped 6; count of bases not matched to a gene: 10. Here the CDR3 reads CASSPRQGSSGELFF. For the CDR3, the DNA is TGTGCCAGCAGCCCGAGACAGGGTTCCTCCGGGGAGCTGTTTTTT.

The DNA for the CDR3 is TGTGCCAGCAGCACCAGGACAGGAGCGACAGATACGCAGTATTTT. Amino acid sequence: CASSTRTGATDTQYF. The genes are TRBV9 and TRBJ2-3, with TRBD1 identical over 7 bases. Per germline, CDR1 SGDLS and CDR2 YYNGEE. The CDR3 is 15 residues long. With 4 bases clipped from V and 3 bases from J, the junction kept 8 bases outside the gene matches.

The chain employs TRBV5-1 and TRBJ1-1, with D unresolved. CDR1 and CDR2 (germline): SGHRS, YFSETQ. The CDR3 is made up of 13 amino acids. V shed 4 bases and J shed 4 bases, with 11 bases lying between them. CDR3 sequence: CASSTVVSTEAFF. Written as DNA, the CDR3 is TGCGCCAGCAGCACGGTAGTTAGCACTGAAGCTTTCTTT.

The chain is built from TRBV10-3 and TRBJ2-1, with D possibly called TRBD1 or TRBD2 (5 bases each). Germline CDR1 ENHRY, CDR2 SYGVKD. With 8 bases removed from V and 6 bases from J, the gap between germline ends came to 26 bases. The CDR3 extends over 17 amino acids. CDR3 sequence reads: CAIDSEPPGTSGNEQFF. The CDR3 DNA sequence: TGTGCCATCGATTCCGAACCTCCGGGGACCTCGGGCAATGAGCAGTTCTTC.

This clone has just one count. The CDR3 protein is CASGVSGNTIYF. The CDR3 DNA is TGCGCCAGCGGGGTATCCGGAAACACCATATATTTT. The chain is built from TRBV10-2 and TRBJ1-3; unclear D gene. Germline CDR1 reads WSHSY; CDR2 reads SAAADI. The CDR3 is 12 amino acids. The V end was cut by 8 bases, the J end by 4 bases, with 9 bases between.

This chain links TRBV29-1 with TRBJ1-1; maybe TRBD1 (5 bases). Germline V gives CDR1 SQVTM, CDR2 ANQGSEA. The CDR3 has 14 residues. Between the trimmed V and J ends, which lost 7 bases and 2 bases, there was a span of 17 bases. The CDR3 sequence: CSASGGILNTEAFF. The DNA for the CDR3 is TGCAGCGCGAGCGGGGGGATTCTTAACACTGAAGCTTTCTTT. Full variable domain (missing parts from reference TRBV29-1 and TRBJ1-1): SAVISQKPSRDICQRGTSLTIQCQVDSQVTMMFWYRQQPGQSLTLIATANQGSEATYESGFVIDKFPISRPNLTFSTLTVSNMSPEDSSIYLCSASGGILNTEAFFGQGTRLTVV.

This chain joins TRBV18 and TRBJ2-3, with D unresolved. The CDR3 is 14 amino acids. Germline loops: CDR1 KGHSH, CDR2 LQKENI. Deletions cut 3 bases from V and 4 bases from J, with 11 bases between. Here the CDR3 reads CASSPPVSSDTQYF. CDR3 bases: TGTGCCAGCTCACCCCCCGTTTCCTCAGATACGCAGTATTTT. Using reference TRBV18 and TRBJ2-3 for the parts outside the CDR3, the full variable domain is NAGVMQNPRHLVRRRGQEARLRCSPMKGHSHVYWYRQLPEEGLKFMVYLQKENIIDESGMPKERFSAEFPKEGPSILRIQQVVRGDSAAYFCASSPPVSSDTQYFGPGTRLTVL.

Written as DNA, the CDR3 is TGTGCCGCAATCGGGGGGGGAAGGGACGAGCAGTACTTC. Its translation is CAAIGGGRDEQYF. The chain couples TRBV28 to TRBJ2-7, with 8 bases aligning to TRBD2. The CDR3 has 13 residues. The germline gives CDR1 MDHEN, CDR2 SYDVKM. V was pared by 11 bases and J by 5 bases, with 11 bases of the junction left unmatched.

V is TRBV19 and J is TRBJ2-1; perhaps TRBD1 as D (6 bases). CDR1 LNHDA and CDR2 SQIVND come from the germline V gene (reference sequence). The V gene lost 0 bases and the J gene lost 2 bases, with 11 bases spanning the gap. This CDR3 contains 16 residues. This CDR3 is CASSIDPGQPYNEQFF. The CDR3 nucleotides read TGTGCCAGTAGTATAGATCCCGGACAGCCCTACAATGAGCAGTTCTTC. The entire variable domain, with the rest obtained from reference TRBV19 and TRBJ2-1, is as follows: DGGITQSPKYLFRKEGQNVTLSCEQNLNHDAMYWYRQDPGQGLRLIYYSQIVNDFQKGDIAEGYSVSREKKESFPLTVTSAQKNPTAFYLCASSIDPGQPYNEQFFGPGTRLTVL.

The chain employs TRBV5-1 and TRBJ2-3; no firm D call. The germline V and J ends were trimmed by 6 bases and 0 bases, with 11 bases remaining between them. Germline CDR1 SGHRS, CDR2 YFSETQ. CDR3 size: 14 residues. As DNA, the CDR3 is TGCGCCAGCATACAATCAGCTAGCACAGATACGCAGTATTTT. Protein product: CASIQSASTDTQYF.

This chain's CDR3 is CASSTLNGGKIYGYTF. In nucleotides, the CDR3 is TGTGCCAGCAGCACACTTAATGGGGGCAAGATCTATGGCTACACCTTC. The chain carries TRBV7-8 and TRBJ1-2; maybe TRBD1 (6 bases). The germline CDR1 and CDR2 sequences are SGHVS and FQNEAQ. Between the trimmed V and J ends, which lost 5 bases and 4 bases, there was a span of 20 bases. The CDR3 is 16 residues long.

The J gene is TRBJ2-3, the V gene TRBV6-5; D is undetermined. Trimming left V 5 bases short and J 3 bases short, with 9 bases between. This CDR3 region has 13 residues. Per the germline V gene, CDR1 is MNHEY and CDR2 is SVGAGI. CDR3 sequence reads: CASSPRVTDTQYF. The CDR3 nucleotides are TGTGCCAGCAGTCCCCGGGTGACAGATACGCAGTATTTT.

J is TRBJ2-7 and V is TRBV6-5; 7 bases are a match to TRBD1. Trimming cost V 6 bases and J 0 bases; bases outside gene matches: 8. Germline V gene lookup returns CDR1 MNHEY and CDR2 SVGAGI. The CDR3 is 15 residues long. The CDR3 DNA follows: TGTGCCAGCAGCTCCGGGACAGTAAGCTCCTACGAGCAGTACTTC. It codes for CASSSGTVSSYEQYF.

The J gene is TRBJ1-3, the V gene TRBV5-1; no definite D call. Per the germline V gene, CDR1 is SGHRS and CDR2 is YFSETQ. This CDR3 spans 15 amino acids. V gave up 4 bases and J gave up 4 bases, with 15 bases separating them. DNA of the CDR3: TGCGCCAGCAGCGGCGGGTGGGGTGGAGGAAACACCATATATTTT. Translating it yields CASSGGWGGGNTIYF.

Of note for this clone: Other DNA sequences of this sample code for an identical CDR3. The genes are TRBV11-2 and TRBJ2-2, with no clear D. Trimming cost V 6 bases and J 2 bases, with 4 bases left between them. The length of the CDR3 is 12 residues. Germline assignment: CDR1 SGHAT and CDR2 FQNNGV. CDR3 bases: TGTGCCAGCAGTCTAAACACCGGGGAGCTGTTTTTT. It encodes CASSLNTGELFF.